This T cell receptor (beta chain) was retrieved from a study of T-cell memory formation after mild COVID-19. Study-wide results and limits: For second-wave clones that peaked at day 37, SARS-CoV-2 specificity went unverified. CD4/CD8 balance characterized clones contracting day 15 to 85, and CD4+ skew characterized later expanders. Cross-reactive memory apparently joined, as some responding clones appeared in pre-infection memory.

This CDR3 is 17 amino acids long. Germline CDR1 is SGHRS and CDR2 is YFSETQ. Trimming cost V 0 bases and J 2 bases; bases outside gene matches: 7. Concerning this clonotype itself: No antigen is known for it.

TCRdb passed the 5' RACE reads through MiXCR, listing each CDR3 protein once. This table has 350,000 to 500,000 distinct CDR3 sequences, 20% to 25% appearing once. The sequenced sample was PBMCs or a T cell subset sorted from them (not recorded which). This sequence joins TRBV5-1 and TRBJ2-3; 9 bases are a match to TRBD2. The source is an adult woman who had mild COVID-19 (a few samples of this study predate the infection). Cell type and time point are not known. This CDR3 is CASSLAVAGGPTDTQYF. CDR3 DNA: TGCGCCAGCAGCTTGGCCGTTGCGGGGGGGCCCACAGATACGCAGTATTTT. Drawing the rest from reference TRBV5-1 and TRBJ2-3, the complete variable domain is KAGVTQTPRYLIKTRGQQVTLSCSPISGHRSVSWYQQTPGQGLQFLFEYFSETQRNKGNFPGRFSGRQFSNSRSEMNVSTLELGDSALYLCASSLAVAGGPTDTQYFGPGTRLTVL.